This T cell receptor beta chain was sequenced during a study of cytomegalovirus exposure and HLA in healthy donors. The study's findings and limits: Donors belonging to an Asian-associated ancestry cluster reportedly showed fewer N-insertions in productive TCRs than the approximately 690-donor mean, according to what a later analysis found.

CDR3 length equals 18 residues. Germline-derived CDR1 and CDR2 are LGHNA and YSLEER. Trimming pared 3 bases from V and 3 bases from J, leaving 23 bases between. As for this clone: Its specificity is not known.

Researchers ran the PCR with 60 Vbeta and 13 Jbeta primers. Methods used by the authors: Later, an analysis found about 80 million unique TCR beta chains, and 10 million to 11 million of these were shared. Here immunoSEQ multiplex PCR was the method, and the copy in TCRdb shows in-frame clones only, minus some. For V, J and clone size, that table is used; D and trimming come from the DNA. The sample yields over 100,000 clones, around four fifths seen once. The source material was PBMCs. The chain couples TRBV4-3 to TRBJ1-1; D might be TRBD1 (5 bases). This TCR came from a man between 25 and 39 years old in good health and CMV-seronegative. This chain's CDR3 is CASSQDLPGVIADTEAFF. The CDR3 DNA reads TGCGCCAGCAGCCAGGACTTACCGGGGGTTATCGCGGACACTGAAGCTTTCTTT.